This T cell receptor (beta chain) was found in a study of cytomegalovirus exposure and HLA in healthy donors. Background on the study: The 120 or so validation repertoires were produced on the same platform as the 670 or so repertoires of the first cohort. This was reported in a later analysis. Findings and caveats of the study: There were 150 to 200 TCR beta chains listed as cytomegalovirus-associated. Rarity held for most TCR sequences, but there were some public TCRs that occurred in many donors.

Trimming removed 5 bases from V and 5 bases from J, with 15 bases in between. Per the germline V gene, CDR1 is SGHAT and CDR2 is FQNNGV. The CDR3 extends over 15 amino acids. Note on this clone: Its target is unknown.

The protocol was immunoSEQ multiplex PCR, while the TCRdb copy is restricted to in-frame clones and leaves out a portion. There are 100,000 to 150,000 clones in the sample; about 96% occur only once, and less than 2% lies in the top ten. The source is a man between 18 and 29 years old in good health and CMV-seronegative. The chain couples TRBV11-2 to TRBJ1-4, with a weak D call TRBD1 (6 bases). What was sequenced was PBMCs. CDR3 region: CASSPLAGANEKLFF. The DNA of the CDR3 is TGTGCCAGCAGCCCCCTCGCGGGGGCGAATGAAAAACTGTTTTTT.